The clone carrying this TCR beta chain was counted between two and nine times. Its antigen is unidentified. This specimen comes from a study of beta chain features in type 1 diabetes. Regarding the study as a whole: Lower insertion and higher deletion counts appeared at VDJ junctions in type 1 diabetes patients. Possible PCR preference for shorter templates applied equally to patients and controls.

Over 95% purity was reached by all sorted populations. All of the isolated RNA was reverse transcribed, so expressed TCRB transcripts were sequenced. The data were produced by immunoSEQ multiplex PCR, yet TCRdb's version contains in-frame clones alone and is incomplete. The table has tens of thousands of clones, under 35% seen once; the top ten hold around 0.5%. V gave up 8 bases and J gave up 4 bases, with 15 bases separating them. The CDR3 covers 14 residues. Germline V CDR1 and CDR2: LGHNT, FRNRAP. The genes are TRBV12-5 and TRBJ2-1; TRBD2 is a possible D gene (5 bases). Material for sequencing was stem cell memory CD4+ T cells from blood. The sequence came from a woman aged 18-30 years in good health. The CDR3 DNA follows: TGTGCTAGTCAGACGACTAACGCTTACAATGAGCAGTTCTTC. Translating it yields CASQTTNAYNEQFF. Drawing the rest from reference TRBV12-5 and TRBJ2-1, the complete variable domain is DARVTQTPRHKVTEMGQEVTMRCQPILGHNTVFWYRQTMMQGLELLAYFRNRAPLDDSGMPKDRFSAEMPDATLATLKIQPSEPRDSAVYFCASQTTNAYNEQFFGPGTRLTVL.